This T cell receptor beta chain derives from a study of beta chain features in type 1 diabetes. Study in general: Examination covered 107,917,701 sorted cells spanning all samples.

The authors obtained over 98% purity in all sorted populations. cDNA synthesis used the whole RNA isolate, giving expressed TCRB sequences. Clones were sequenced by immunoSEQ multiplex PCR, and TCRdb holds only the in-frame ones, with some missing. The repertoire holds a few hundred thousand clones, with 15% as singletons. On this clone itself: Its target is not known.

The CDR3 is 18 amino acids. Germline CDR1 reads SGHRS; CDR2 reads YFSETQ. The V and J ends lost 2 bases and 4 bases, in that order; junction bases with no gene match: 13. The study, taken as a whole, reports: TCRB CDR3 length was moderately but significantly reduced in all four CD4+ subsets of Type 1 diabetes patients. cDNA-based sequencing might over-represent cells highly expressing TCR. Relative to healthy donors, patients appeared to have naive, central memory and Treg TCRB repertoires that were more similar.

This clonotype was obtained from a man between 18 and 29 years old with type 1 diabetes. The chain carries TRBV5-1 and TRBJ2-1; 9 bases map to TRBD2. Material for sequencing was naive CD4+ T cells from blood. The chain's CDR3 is CASSFGYVSGRMYNEQFF. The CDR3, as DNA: TGCGCCAGCAGCTTTGGCTACGTTAGCGGGAGAATGTACAATGAGCAGTTCTTC.